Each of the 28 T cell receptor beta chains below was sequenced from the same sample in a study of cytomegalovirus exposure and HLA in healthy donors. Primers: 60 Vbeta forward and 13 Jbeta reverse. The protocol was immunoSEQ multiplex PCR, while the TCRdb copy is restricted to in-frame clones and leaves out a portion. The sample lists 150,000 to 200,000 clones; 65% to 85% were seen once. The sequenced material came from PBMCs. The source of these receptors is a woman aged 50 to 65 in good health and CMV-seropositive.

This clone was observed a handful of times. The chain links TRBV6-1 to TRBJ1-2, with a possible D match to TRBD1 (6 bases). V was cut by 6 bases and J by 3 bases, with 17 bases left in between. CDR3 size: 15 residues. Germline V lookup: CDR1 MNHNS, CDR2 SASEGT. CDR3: CASSPRTVAYYGYTF. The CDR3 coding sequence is TGTGCCAGCAGCCCAAGGACAGTTGCATACTATGGCTACACCTTC.

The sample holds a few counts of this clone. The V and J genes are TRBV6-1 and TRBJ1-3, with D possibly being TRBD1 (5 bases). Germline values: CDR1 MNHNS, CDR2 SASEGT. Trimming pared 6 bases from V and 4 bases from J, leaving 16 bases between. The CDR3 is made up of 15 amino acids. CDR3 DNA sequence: TGTGCCAGCAGCGGAGGGGACGGAGGAGGAAACACCATATATTTT. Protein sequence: CASSGGDGGGNTIYF.

The CDR3 DNA is TGTGCCAGCAGTGAAAGGGAGGATGAAGCTTTCTTT. It codes for CASSEREDEAFF. The chain carries TRBV2 and TRBJ1-1; D not certain. The CDR3 spans 12 residues. The germline gives CDR1 SNHLY, CDR2 FYNNEI. V was cut by 2 bases and J by 7 bases, with 8 bases left in between.

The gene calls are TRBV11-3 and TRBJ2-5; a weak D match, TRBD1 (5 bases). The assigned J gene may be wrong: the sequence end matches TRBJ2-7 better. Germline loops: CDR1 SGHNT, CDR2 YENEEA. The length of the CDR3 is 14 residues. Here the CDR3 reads CASSLVRTTYEQYF. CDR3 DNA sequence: TGTGCCAGCAGCTTAGTCAGGACAACTTACGAGCAGTACTTC.

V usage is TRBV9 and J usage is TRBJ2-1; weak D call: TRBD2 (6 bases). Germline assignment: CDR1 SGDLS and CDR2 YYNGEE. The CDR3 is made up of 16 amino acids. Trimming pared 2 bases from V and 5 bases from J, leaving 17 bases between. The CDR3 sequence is CASSVTPVAANNEQFF. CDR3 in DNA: TGTGCCAGCAGCGTTACTCCGGTAGCGGCCAACAATGAGCAGTTCTTC.

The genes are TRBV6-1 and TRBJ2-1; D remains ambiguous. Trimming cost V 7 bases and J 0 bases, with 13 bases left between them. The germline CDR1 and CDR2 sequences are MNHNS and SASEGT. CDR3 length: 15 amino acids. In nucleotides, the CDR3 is TGTGCCAGCACCCTGGAGTCGCGCTCCTACAATGAGCAGTTCTTC. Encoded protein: CASTLESRSYNEQFF.

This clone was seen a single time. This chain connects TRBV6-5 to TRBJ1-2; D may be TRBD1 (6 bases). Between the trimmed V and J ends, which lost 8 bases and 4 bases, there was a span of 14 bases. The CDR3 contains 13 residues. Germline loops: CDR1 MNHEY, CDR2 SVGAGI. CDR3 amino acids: CASSRQVTYGYTF. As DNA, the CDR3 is TGTGCCAGCTCTCGACAGGTTACCTATGGCTACACCTTC.

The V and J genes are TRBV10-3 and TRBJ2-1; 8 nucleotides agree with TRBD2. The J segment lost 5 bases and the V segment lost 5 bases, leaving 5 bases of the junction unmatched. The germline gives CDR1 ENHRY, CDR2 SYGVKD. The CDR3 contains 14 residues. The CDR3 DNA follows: TGTGCCATCAGTCGGACTAGCAGGGACAATGAGCAGTTCTTC. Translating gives CAISRTSRDNEQFF.

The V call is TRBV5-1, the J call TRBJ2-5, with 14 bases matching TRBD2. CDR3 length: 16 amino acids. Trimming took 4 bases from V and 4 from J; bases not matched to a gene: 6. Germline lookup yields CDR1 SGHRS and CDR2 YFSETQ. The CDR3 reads CASSPGLAGVGETQYF. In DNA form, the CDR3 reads TGCGCCAGCAGCCCGGGACTAGCGGGGGTAGGAGAGACCCAGTACTTC.

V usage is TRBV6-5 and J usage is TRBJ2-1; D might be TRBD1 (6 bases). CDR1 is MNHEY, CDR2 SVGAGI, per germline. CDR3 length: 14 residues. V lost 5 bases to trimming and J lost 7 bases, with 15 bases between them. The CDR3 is CASSRLGQTNEQFF. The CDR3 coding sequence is TGTGCCAGCAGTAGATTAGGACAGACAAATGAGCAGTTCTTC.

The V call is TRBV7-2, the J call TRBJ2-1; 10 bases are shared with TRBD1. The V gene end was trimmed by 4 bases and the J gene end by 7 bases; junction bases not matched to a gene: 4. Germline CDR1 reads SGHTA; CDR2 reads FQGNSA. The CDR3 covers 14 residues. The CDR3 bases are TGTGCCAGCAGCTGGGACAGGGGAGGAAATGAGCAGTTCTTC. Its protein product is CASSWDRGGNEQFF.

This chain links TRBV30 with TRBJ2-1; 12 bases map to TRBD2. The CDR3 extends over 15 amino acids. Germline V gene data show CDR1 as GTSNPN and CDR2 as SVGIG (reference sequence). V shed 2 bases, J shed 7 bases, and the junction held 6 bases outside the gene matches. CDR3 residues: CAWSKRLAGVNEQFF. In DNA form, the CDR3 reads TGTGCCTGGAGTAAGAGACTAGCGGGAGTTAATGAGCAGTTCTTC.

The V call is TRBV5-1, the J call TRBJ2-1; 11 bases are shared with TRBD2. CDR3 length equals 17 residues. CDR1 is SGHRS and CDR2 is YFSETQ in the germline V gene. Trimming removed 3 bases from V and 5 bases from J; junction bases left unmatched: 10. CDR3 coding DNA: TGCGCCAGCAGCTCCCAGATTACTAGCGGGAGCGACAATGAGCAGTTCTTC. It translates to CASSSQITSGSDNEQFF.

CDR3 nucleotide sequence: TGCGCCAGCAGCCAAGAGATGTCCGGGACAGGGATGAACACTGAAGCTTTCTTT. This gives the protein CASSQEMSGTGMNTEAFF. The chain employs TRBV4-1 and TRBJ1-1; 9 bases match TRBD1. The CDR3 is 18 amino acids. CDR1 and CDR2 from the germline V gene are MGHRA and YSYEKL. Trimming removed 0 bases from V and 0 bases from J; junction bases left unmatched: 8.

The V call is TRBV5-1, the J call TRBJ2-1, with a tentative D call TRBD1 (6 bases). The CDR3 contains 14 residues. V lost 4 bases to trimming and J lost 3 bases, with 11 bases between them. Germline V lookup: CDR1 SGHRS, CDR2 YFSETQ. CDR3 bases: TGCGCCAGCAGCATCGACAGGTTCTACAATGAGCAGTTCTTC. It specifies CASSIDRFYNEQFF.

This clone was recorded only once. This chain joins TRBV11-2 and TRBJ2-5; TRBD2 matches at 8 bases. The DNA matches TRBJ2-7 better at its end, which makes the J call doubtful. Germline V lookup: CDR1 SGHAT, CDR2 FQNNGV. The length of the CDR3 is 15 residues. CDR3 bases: TGTGCCAGCAGCTCCGGGAGGGAAGGGTCCTACGAGCAGTACTTC. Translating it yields CASSSGREGSYEQYF.

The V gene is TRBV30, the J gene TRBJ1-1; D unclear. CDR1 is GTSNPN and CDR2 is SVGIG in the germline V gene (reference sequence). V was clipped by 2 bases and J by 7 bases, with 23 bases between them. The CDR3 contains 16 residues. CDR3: CAWSLPRRGLPGEAFF. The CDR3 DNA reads TGTGCCTGGAGTCTTCCCAGGAGAGGACTCCCGGGTGAAGCTTTCTTT.

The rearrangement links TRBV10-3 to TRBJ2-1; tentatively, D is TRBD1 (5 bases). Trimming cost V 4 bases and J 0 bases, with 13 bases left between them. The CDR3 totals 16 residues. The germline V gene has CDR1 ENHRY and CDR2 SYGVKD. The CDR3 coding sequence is TGTGCCATCAGTGGATCAGGGCCCGGCTCCTACAATGAGCAGTTCTTC. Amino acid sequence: CAISGSGPGSYNEQFF.

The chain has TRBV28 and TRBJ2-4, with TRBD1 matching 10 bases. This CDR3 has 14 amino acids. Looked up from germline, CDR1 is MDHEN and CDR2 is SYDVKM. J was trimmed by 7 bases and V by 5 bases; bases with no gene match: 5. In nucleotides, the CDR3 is TGTGCCAGCAGTCCGGGACAGGGGTCGAACATTCAGTACTTC. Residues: CASSPGQGSNIQYF.

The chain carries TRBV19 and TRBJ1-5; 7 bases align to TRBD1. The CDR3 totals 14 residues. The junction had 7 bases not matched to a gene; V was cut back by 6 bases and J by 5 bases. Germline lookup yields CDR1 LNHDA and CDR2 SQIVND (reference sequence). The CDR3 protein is CASRQGTADQPQHF. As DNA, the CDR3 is TGTGCCAGTAGGCAGGGGACAGCAGATCAGCCCCAGCATTTT.

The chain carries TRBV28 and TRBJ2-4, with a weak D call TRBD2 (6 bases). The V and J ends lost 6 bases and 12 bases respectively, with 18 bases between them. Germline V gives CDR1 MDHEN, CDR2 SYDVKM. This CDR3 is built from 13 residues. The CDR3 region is CASSSAGTPCQYF. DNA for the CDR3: TGTGCCAGCAGCAGCGCCGGGACTCCATGTCAGTACTTC. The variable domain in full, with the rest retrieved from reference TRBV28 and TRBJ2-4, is DVKVTQSSRYLVKRTGEKVFLECVQDMDHENMFWYRQDPGLGLRLIYFSYDVKMKEKGDIPEGYSVSREKKERFSLILESASTNQTSMYLCASSSAGTPCQYFGAGTRLSVL.

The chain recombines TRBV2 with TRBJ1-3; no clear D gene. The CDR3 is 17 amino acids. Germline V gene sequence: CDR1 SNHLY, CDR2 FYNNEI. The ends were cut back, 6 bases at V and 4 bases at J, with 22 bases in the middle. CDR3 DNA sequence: TGTGCCAGCAGAAAACTTACCTCGGGGTCTCTAGGAAACACCATATATTTT. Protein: CASRKLTSGSLGNTIYF.

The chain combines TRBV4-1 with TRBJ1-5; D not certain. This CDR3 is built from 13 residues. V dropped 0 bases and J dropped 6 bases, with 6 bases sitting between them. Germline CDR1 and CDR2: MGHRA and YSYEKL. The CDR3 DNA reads TGCGCCAGCAGCCAAGAAATAGTTCAGCCCCAGCATTTT. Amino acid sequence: CASSQEIVQPQHF.

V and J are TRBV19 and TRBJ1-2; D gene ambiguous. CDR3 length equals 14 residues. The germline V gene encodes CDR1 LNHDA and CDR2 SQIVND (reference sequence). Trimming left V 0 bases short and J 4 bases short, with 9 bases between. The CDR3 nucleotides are TGTGCCAGTAGTATAGACGTAGGAGCCTATGGCTACACCTTC. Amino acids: CASSIDVGAYGYTF.

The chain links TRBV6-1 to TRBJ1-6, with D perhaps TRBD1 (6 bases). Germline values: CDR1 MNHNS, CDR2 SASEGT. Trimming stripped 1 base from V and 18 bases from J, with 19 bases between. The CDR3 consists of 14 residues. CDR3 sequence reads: CASSEGFGQLLGHF. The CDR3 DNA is TGTGCCAGCAGTGAAGGTTTCGGACAGCTCCTTGGCCACTTT.

The chain's CDR3 is CAWSKVRRLATQLGNTIYF. In DNA, the CDR3 is TGTGCCTGGAGCAAGGTGCGGAGGCTTGCGACCCAGCTTGGAAACACCATATATTTT. The V call is TRBV30, the J call TRBJ1-3; D unclear. This CDR3 contains 19 residues. Trimming left V 3 bases short and J 3 bases short, with 27 bases between. Germline CDR1 GTSNPN, CDR2 SVGIG (reference sequence). The complete variable domain, with remaining parts taken from reference TRBV30 and TRBJ1-3, reads SQTIHQWPATLVQPVGSPLSLECTVEGTSNPNLYWYRQAAGRGLQLLFYSVGIGQISSEVPQNLSASRPQDRQFILSSKKLLLSDSGFYLCAWSKVRRLATQLGNTIYFGEGSWLTVV.

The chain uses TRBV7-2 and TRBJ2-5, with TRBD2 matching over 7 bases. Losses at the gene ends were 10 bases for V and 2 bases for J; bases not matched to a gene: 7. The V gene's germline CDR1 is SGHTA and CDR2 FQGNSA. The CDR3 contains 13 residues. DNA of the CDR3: TGTGCCACCCGGGGAGGGGCTCAAGAGACCCAGTACTTC. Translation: CATRGGAQETQYF.

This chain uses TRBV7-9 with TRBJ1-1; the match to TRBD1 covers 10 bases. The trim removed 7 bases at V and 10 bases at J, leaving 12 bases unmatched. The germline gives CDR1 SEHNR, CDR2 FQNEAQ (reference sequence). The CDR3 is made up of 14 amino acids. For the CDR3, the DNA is TGTGCCAGCAACCGAGGGACAGGGGCCCGGAGAGCTTTCTTT. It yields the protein CASNRGTGARRAFF.